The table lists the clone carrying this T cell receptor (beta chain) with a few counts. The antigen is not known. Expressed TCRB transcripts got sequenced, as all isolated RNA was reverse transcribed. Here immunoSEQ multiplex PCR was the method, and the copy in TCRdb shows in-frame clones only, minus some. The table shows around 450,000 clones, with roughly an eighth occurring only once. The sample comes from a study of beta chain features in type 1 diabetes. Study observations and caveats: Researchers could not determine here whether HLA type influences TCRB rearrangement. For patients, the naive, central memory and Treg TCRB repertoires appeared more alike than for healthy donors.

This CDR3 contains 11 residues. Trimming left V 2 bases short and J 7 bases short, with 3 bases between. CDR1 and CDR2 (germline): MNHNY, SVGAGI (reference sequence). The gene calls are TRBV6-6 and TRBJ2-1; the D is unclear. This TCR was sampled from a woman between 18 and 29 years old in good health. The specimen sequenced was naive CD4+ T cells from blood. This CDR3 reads CASSYRNEQFF. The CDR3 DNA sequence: TGTGCCAGCAGTTACAGAAATGAGCAGTTCTTC.